Below, one T cell receptor beta chain is given with its context. Its antigen remains unknown. An end of the junction differs from the germline gene, which may be a read error. There are 14 residues in the CDR3. These data are taken from a study of blood T cells in healthy people across ages. Study conclusions and caveats: With age, beta diversity per million T cells declined roughly linearly, significantly by about 40. Diversity was estimated from one million T cells, and these estimates were considered underestimates.

Primed by a sample-barcoded 5' primer and a J-beta primer mix, a second PCR proceeded for 7 to 11 cycles. MiXCR, applied by TCRdb to the 5' RACE reads, yields one record per CDR3 protein. Of more than 1.4 million distinct CDR3 sequences detected, roughly 45% appear once; the ten largest clones hold 7.9%. Researchers report isolating at least 6 million PBMCs per sample. Each sample provided at least 5 micrograms of extracted total RNA. The J gene is TRBJ1-1, the V gene TRBV12-3 or TRBV12-4, with D possibly matching TRBD1 (6 bases). The origin of this receptor is a young woman in good health. The sequenced sample was blood. Here the CDR3 reads CASSRGGMNAEAFF. In nucleotides, the CDR3 is TGTGCCAGCAGTAGGGGGGGGATGAACGCTGAAGCTTTCTTT.